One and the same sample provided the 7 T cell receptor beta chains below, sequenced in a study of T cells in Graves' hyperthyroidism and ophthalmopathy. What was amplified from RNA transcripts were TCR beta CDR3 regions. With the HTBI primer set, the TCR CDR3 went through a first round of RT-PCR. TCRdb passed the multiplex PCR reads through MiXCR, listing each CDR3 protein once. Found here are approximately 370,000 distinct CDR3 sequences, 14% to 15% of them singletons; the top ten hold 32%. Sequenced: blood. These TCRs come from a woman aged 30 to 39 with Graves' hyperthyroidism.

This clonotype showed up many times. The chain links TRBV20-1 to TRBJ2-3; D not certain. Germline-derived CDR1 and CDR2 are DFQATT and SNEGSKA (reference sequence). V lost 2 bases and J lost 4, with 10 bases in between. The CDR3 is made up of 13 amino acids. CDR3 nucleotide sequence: TGCAGTGCTAGACTGGTAGTCCCAGATACGCAGTATTTT. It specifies CSARLVVPDTQYF.

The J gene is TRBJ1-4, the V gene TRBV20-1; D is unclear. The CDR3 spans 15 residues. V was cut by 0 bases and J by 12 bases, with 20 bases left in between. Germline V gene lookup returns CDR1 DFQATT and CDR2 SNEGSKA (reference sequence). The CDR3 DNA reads TGCAGTGCTAGAGATCAGGACCAGGAGGTGGGAGAACTGTTTTTT. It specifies CSARDQDQEVGELFF.

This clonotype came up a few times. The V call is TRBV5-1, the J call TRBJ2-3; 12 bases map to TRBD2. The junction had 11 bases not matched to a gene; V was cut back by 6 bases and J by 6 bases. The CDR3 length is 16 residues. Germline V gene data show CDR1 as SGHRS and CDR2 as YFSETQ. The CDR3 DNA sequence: TGCGCCAGCAAATTGGGGACTAGCGGGCCGGTCGATACGCAGTATTTT. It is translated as CASKLGTSGPVDTQYF.

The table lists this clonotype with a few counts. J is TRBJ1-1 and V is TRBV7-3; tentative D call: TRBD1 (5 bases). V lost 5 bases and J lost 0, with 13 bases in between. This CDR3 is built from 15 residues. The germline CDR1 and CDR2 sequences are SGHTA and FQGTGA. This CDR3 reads CASSPSGGMNTEAFF. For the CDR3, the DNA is TGTGCCAGCAGCCCATCCGGGGGAATGAACACTGAAGCTTTCTTT.

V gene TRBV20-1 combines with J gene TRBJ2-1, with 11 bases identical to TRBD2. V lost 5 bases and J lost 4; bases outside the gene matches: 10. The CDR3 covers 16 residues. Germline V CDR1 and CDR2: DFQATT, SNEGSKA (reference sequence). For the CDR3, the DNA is TGCAGTGCTCTACTCCCGGGACTAGCGGCTTACAATGAGCAGTTCTTC. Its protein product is CSALLPGLAAYNEQFF.

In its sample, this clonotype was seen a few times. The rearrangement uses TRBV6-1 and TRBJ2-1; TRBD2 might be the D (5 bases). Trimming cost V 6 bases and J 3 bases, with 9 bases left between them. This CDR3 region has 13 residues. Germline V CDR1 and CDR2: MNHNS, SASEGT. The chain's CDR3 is CASSVGDYNEQFF. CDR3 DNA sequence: TGTGCCAGCAGCGTGGGAGACTACAATGAGCAGTTCTTC.

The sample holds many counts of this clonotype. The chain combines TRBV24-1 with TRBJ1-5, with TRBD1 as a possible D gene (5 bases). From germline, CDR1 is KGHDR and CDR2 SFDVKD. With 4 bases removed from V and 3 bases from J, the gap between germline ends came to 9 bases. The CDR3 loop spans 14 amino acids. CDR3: CATSESGYNQPQHF. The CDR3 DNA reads TGTGCCACCAGTGAGTCAGGGTACAATCAGCCCCAGCATTTT.